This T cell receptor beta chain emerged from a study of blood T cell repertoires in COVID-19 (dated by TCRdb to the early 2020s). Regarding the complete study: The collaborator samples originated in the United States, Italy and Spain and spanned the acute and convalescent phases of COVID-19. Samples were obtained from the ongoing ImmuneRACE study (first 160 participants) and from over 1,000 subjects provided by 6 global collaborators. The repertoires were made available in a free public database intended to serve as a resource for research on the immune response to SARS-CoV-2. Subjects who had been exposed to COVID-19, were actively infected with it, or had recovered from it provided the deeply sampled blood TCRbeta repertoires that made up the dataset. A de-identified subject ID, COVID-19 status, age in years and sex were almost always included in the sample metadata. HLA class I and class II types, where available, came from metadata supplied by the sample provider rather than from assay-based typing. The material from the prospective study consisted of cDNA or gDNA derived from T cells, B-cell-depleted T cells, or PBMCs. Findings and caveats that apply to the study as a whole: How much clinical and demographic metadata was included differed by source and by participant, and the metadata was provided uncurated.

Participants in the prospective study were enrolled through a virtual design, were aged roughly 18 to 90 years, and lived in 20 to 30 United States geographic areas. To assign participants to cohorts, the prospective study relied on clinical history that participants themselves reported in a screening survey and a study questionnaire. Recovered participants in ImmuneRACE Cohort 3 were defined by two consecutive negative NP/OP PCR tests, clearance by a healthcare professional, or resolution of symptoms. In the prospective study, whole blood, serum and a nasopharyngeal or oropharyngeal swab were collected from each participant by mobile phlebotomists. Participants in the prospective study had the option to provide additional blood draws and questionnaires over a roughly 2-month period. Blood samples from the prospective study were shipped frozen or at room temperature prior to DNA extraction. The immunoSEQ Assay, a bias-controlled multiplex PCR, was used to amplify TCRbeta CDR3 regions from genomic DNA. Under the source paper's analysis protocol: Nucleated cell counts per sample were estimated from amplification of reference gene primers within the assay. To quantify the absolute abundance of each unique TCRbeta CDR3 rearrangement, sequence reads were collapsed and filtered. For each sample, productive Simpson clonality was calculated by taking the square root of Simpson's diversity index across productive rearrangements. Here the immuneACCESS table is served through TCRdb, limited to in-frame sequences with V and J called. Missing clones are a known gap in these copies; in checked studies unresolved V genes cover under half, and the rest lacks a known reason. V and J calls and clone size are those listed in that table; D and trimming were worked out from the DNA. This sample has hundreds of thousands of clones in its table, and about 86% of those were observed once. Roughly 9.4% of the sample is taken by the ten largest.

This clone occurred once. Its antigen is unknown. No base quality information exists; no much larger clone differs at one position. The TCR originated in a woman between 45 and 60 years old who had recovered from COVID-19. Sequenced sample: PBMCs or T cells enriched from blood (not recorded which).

CDR3 loop: CASTELGQGGQPQHF. The base sequence is TGTGCCAGTACCGAGTTGGGACAGGGAGGTCAGCCCCAGCATTTT. The sequence links TRBV19 to TRBJ1-5, with 9 bases matching TRBD1. CDR1 LNHDA and CDR2 SQIVND were looked up in the germline V gene (reference sequence). The CDR3 measures 15 amino acids from cysteine to phenylalanine. The entry retains the CDR3 DNA only, 45 bases that are in frame from base 1. V trim: 7 bases; J trim: 6 bases; unmatched bases: 10.